This T cell receptor beta chain was captured in a study of blood T cell repertoires in COVID-19. Study-level information: There were acute and convalescent COVID-19 samples, and they came from the United States, Italy and Spain. From T cells, B-cell-depleted T cells, or PBMCs came the material, which was cDNA or gDNA.

Study processing details: Amplified reference gene primers provided the basis for estimating nucleated cell counts. Only in-frame clones appear in the TCRdb table, and some are missing; sequencing was by immunoSEQ multiplex PCR. From that table come the V and J calls and clone size; the DNA was used to work out D and trimming. The repertoire holds 76,000 or so clones, 85% to 90% seen once, with more than 15% in the top ten. V was pared by 6 bases and J by 5 bases, with 13 bases between. The CDR3 covers 13 residues. Germline values: CDR1 SNHLY, CDR2 FYNNEI. The rearrangement joins TRBV2 to TRBJ1-2; possibly TRBD1 for D (5 bases). The clonotype was recovered from a man at least 80 years old in a cohort sampled during active COVID-19. The sample comprised peripheral blood. CDR3 protein: CASRLTVSYGYTF. The CDR3 region has the DNA TGTGCCAGCAGGTTGACAGTTAGTTATGGCTACACCTTC.